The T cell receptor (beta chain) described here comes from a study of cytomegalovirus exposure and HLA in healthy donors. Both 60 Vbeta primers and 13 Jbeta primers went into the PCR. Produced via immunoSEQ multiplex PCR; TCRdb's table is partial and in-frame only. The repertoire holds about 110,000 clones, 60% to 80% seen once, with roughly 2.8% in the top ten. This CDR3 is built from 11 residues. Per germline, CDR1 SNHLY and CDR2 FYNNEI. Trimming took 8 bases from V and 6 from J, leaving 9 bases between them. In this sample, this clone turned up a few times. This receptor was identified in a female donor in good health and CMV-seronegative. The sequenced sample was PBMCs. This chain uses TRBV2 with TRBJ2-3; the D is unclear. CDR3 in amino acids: CASSMGDTQYF. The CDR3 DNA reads TGTGCCAGCTCCATGGGCGATACGCAGTATTTT.